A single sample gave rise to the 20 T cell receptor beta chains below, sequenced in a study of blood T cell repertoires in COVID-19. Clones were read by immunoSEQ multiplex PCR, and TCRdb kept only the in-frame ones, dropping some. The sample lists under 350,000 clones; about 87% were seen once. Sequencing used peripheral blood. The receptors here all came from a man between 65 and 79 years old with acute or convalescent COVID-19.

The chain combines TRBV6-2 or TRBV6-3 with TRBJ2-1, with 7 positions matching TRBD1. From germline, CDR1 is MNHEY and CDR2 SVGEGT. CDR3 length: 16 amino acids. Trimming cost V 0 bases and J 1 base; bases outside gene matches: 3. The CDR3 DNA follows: TGTGCCAGCAGTTACTCACCACAGGGGTCCTACAATGAGCAGTTCTTC. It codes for CASSYSPQGSYNEQFF.

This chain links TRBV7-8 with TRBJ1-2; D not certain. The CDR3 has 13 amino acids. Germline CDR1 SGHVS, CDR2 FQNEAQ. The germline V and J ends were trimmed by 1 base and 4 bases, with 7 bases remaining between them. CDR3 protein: CASSLGQIYGYTF. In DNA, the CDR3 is TGTGCCAGCAGCTTAGGGCAAATCTATGGCTACACCTTC.

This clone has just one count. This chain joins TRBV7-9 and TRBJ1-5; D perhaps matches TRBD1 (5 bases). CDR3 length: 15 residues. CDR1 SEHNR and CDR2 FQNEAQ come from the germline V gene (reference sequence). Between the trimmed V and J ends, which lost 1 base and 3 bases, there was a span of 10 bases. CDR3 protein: CASSLDQGLNQPQHF. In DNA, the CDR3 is TGTGCCAGCAGCTTAGATCAGGGTCTCAATCAGCCCCAGCATTTT.

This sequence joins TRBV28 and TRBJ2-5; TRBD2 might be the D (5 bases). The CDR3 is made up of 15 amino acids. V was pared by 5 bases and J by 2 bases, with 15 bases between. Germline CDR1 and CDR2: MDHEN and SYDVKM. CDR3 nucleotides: TGTGCCAGCAGTCCCCCCGGCGGCGGGCAAGAGACCCAGTACTTC. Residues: CASSPPGGGQETQYF.

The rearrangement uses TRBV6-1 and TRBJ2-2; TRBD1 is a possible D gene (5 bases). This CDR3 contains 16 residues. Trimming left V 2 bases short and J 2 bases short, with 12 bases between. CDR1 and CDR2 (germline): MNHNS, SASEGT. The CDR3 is CASSERARVNTGELFF. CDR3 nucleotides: TGTGCCAGCAGTGAAAGGGCCAGGGTCAACACCGGGGAGCTGTTTTTT.

The CDR3, as DNA: TGTGCCAGCAGCCAGTTTCTCTACGAGCAGTACTTC. Encoded protein: CASSQFLYEQYF. The rearrangement links TRBV14 to TRBJ2-7; no clear D gene. The length of the CDR3 is 12 residues. V lost 3 bases to trimming and J lost 3 bases, with 6 bases between them. In germline, CDR1 is SGHDN, CDR2 FVKESK.

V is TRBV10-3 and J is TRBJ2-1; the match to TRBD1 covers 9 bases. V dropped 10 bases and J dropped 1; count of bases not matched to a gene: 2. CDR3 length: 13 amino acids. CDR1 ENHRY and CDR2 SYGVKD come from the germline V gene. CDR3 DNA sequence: TGTGCCACCGGGACAGGGTCCTACAATGAGCAGTTCTTC. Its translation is CATGTGSYNEQFF.

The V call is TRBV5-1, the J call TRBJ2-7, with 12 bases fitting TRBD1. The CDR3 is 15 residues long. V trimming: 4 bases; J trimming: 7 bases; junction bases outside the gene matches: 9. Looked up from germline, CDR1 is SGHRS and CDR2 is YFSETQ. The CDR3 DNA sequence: TGCGCCAGCAGCCCGGGACAGGGGGCTTTCGGGGAGCAGTACTTC. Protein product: CASSPGQGAFGEQYF.

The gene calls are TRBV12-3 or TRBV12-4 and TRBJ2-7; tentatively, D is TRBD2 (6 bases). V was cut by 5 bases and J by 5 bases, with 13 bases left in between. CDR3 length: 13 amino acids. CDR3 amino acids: CASSPSGGDEQYF. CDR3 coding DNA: TGTGCCAGCAGTCCCTCCGGGGGTGACGAGCAGTACTTC.

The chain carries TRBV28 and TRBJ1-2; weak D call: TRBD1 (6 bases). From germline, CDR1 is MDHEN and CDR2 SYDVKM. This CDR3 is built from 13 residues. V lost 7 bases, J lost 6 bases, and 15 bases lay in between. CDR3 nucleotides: TGTGCCAGCACTCTGACAGGTGGGGATGGCTACACCTTC. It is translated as CASTLTGGDGYTF.

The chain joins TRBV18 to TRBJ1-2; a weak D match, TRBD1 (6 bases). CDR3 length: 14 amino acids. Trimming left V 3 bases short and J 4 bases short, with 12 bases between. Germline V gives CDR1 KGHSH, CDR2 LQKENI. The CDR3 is CASSPDLGGYGYTF. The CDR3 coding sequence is TGTGCCAGCTCACCGGATCTAGGGGGCTATGGCTACACCTTC.

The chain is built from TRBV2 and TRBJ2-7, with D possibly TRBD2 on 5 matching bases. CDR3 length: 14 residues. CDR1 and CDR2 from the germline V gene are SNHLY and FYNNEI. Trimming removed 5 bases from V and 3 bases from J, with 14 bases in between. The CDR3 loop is CASSTERDDYEQYF. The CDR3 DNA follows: TGTGCCAGCAGTACGGAACGGGATGACTACGAGCAGTACTTC.

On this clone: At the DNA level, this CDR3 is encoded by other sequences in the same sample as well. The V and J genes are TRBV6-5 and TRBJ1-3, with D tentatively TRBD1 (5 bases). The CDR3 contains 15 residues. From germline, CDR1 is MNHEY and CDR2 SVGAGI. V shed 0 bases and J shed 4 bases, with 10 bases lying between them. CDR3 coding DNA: TGTGCCAGCAGTTACTCGCAGGGCCCGGGAAACACCATATATTTT. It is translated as CASSYSQGPGNTIYF.

CDR3: CASSTNGGLEQYF. CDR3 DNA sequence: TGTGCCAGCAGCACGAACGGGGGGCTCGAGCAGTACTTC. J is TRBJ2-7 and V is TRBV7-2; D might be TRBD2 (7 bases). V was shortened by 5 bases and J by 6 bases, with 14 bases between the two germline ends. CDR3 length: 13 residues. Germline CDR1 is SGHTA and CDR2 is FQGNSA.

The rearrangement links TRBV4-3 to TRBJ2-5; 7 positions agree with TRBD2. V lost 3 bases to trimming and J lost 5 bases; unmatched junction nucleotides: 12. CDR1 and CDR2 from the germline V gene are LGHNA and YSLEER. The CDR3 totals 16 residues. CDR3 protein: CASSHGGRVTRETQYF. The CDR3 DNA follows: TGCGCCAGCAGCCATGGGGGGAGGGTGACTAGGGAGACCCAGTACTTC.

CDR3 amino acids: CASSLGTGGGVLYEQYF. The DNA for the CDR3 is TGTGCCAGCAGCTTAGGGACAGGGGGTGGTGTTCTCTACGAGCAGTACTTC. The rearrangement joins TRBV7-9 to TRBJ2-7; TRBD1 agrees at 10 bases. The CDR3 has 17 residues. The germline gives CDR1 SEHNR, CDR2 FQNEAQ (reference sequence). J was trimmed by 3 bases and V by 1 base; bases with no gene match: 9.

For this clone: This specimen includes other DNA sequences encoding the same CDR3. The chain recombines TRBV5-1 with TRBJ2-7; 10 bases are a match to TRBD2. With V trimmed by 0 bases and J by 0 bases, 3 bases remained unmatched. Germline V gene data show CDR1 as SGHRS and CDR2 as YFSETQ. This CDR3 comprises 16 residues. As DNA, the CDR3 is TGCGCCAGCAGCTTGGGCACTAGCGGGGTCTCCTACGAGCAGTACTTC. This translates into CASSLGTSGVSYEQYF.

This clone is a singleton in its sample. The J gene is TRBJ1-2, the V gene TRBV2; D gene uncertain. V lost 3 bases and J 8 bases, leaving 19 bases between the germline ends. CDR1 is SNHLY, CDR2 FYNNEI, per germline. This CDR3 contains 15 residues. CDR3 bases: TGTGCCAGCAGTGACCAATCTCGGGGTTTCCGGGGCTACACCTTC. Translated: CASSDQSRGFRGYTF.

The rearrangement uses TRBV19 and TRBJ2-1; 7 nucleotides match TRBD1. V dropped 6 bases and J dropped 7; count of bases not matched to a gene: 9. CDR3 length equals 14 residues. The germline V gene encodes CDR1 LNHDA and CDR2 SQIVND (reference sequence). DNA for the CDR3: TGTGCCAGTAGCCGACAGGGAAGGGGTAATGAGCAGTTCTTC. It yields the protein CASSRQGRGNEQFF.

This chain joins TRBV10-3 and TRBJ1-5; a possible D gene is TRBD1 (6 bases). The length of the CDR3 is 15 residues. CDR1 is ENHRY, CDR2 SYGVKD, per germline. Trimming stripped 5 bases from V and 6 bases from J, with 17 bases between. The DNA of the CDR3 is TGTGCCATCAGTCAGGGGCAGTCGGGGAGTCAGCCCCAGCATTTT. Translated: CAISQGQSGSQPQHF.